Below are 21 T cell receptor beta chains sequenced from a single sample in a study of blood T cell repertoires in COVID-19. Some clones are missing from TCRdb's copy, which holds only in-frame ones; the method was immunoSEQ multiplex PCR. Among about 240,000 clones listed, around 81% were seen once. The sequencing input was peripheral blood. Source of these receptors: a man younger than 45 who had recovered from COVID-19.

The chain is built from TRBV19 and TRBJ1-2; TRBD1 agrees at 9 bases. This CDR3 is 14 amino acids long. Per germline, CDR1 LNHDA and CDR2 SQIVND (reference sequence). After removal of 7 bases from V and 7 bases from J, the junction contained 10 bases not matched to a gene. The CDR3 bases are TGTGCCAGTAACAACCGGGACAGGGAGGGTGGCTACACCTTC. Encoded protein: CASNNRDREGGYTF.

The chain uses TRBV6-5 and TRBJ1-2; D is possibly TRBD1 (6 bases). The CDR3 contains 15 residues. Trimming took 0 bases from V and 1 from J, leaving 9 bases between them. Germline values: CDR1 MNHEY, CDR2 SVGAGI. The CDR3 reads CASSYSTGNNYGYTF. CDR3 coding DNA: TGTGCCAGCAGTTACTCGACAGGAAATAACTATGGCTACACCTTC.

The gene calls are TRBV28 and TRBJ2-1, with 7 bases matching TRBD2. The CDR3 has 13 residues. CDR1 MDHEN and CDR2 SYDVKM come from the germline V gene. With 10 bases clipped from V and 4 bases from J, the junction kept 7 bases outside the gene matches. The CDR3 here is CATGSGTYNEQFF. Here the CDR3 DNA reads TGTGCCACGGGCAGCGGGACTTACAATGAGCAGTTCTTC.

This sequence joins TRBV2 and TRBJ1-4; tentatively, D is TRBD1 (6 bases). Germline CDR1 and CDR2: SNHLY and FYNNEI. V lost 7 bases, J lost 7 bases, and 16 bases lay in between. The length of the CDR3 is 14 residues. The CDR3 loop reads CASNRRGASEKLFF. The CDR3 region has the DNA TGTGCCAGCAATCGGCGGGGGGCAAGTGAAAAACTGTTTTTT.

The V gene is TRBV28, the J gene TRBJ1-3; D perhaps matches TRBD1 (5 bases). The CDR3 is 19 residues long. In germline, CDR1 is MDHEN, CDR2 SYDVKM. V lost 3 bases to trimming and J lost 4 bases, with 25 bases between them. CDR3 residues: CASSLDKLTPFPSGNTIYF. The CDR3 coding sequence is TGTGCCAGCAGTTTGGACAAATTAACGCCCTTCCCGTCCGGAAACACCATATATTTT.

The rearrangement links TRBV7-8 to TRBJ2-5; possible D gene TRBD2, 5 bases. CDR3 length equals 18 residues. V was pared by 2 bases and J by 6 bases, with 25 bases between. In germline, CDR1 is SGHVS, CDR2 FQNEAQ. As DNA, the CDR3 is TGTGCCAGCAGCTTAATTAGGGTTGGACTGACCCCTTTGAAGACCCAGTACTTC. Its protein product is CASSLIRVGLTPLKTQYF.

The chain uses TRBV7-9 and TRBJ2-1; TRBD1 aligns across 10 bases. Germline trimming cut 4 bases from V and 5 bases from J; bases unmatched to any gene: 2. Germline lookup yields CDR1 SEHNR and CDR2 FQNEAQ (reference sequence). This CDR3 is 14 amino acids long. CDR3 in DNA: TGTGCCAGCAGCTCCGGGACAGGGGACAATGAGCAGTTCTTC. This codes for CASSSGTGDNEQFF.

This clone has a single count. The V and J genes are TRBV2 and TRBJ1-5; D is unclear. CDR1 SNHLY and CDR2 FYNNEI come from the germline V gene. Deletions cut 5 bases from V and 4 bases from J, with 15 bases between. The CDR3 totals 15 residues. The CDR3 coding sequence is TGTGCCAGCAGTTGGGTGGCACAGACAAATCAGCCCCAGCATTTT. Amino acids: CASSWVAQTNQPQHF.

The V call is TRBV6-5, the J call TRBJ2-7; tentatively, D is TRBD2 (6 bases). The CDR3 is 13 residues long. With 5 bases removed from V and 2 bases from J, the gap between germline ends came to 10 bases. Germline V gene data show CDR1 as MNHEY and CDR2 as SVGAGI. The CDR3 sequence: CASSRPGAYEQYF. DNA of the CDR3: TGTGCCAGCAGTAGGCCGGGAGCCTACGAGCAGTACTTC.

This clone appeared once. The CDR3 bases are TGTGCCATCAATCCGGGACTCCCGAACACTGAAGCTTTCTTT. Translating it yields CAINPGLPNTEAFF. The chain recombines TRBV10-3 with TRBJ1-1; TRBD1 might be the D (5 bases). In germline, CDR1 is ENHRY, CDR2 SYGVKD. The V end lost 7 bases, the J end lost 1 base, and 13 bases lay between the germline ends. This CDR3 spans 14 amino acids.

This chain uses TRBV27 with TRBJ2-1, with 11 bases identical to TRBD2. The germline V gene has CDR1 MNHEY and CDR2 SMNVEV (reference sequence). The CDR3 sequence is 16 residues long. Germline trimming cut 4 bases from V and 2 bases from J; bases unmatched to any gene: 4. In nucleotides, the CDR3 is TGTGCCAGCAGTTACTCTAGCGGGGGGCCCTACAATGAGCAGTTCTTC. Its translation is CASSYSSGGPYNEQFF.

This chain joins TRBV14 and TRBJ1-4; 9 bases match TRBD1. Germline CDR1 SGHDN, CDR2 FVKESK. J gave up 5 bases and V 5 bases, and 6 bases lay outside the gene matches. This CDR3 has 15 residues. CDR3: CASSKLTGGNEKLFF. In DNA form, the CDR3 reads TGTGCCAGCAGCAAGTTGACAGGGGGGAATGAAAAACTGTTTTTT.

CDR3 nucleotides: TGTGCCAGCAGCCAAGTGTTTTCGAGAGCGGGGGGGCCGGTCGGGGAGCTGTTTTTT. Protein: CASSQVFSRAGGPVGELFF. The V call is TRBV3-1 (or the pseudogene TRBV3-2), the J call TRBJ2-2; 10 bases match TRBD2. J gave up 7 bases and V 1 base, and 15 bases lay outside the gene matches. This CDR3 region has 19 residues. Germline CDR1 reads LGHDT; CDR2 reads YNNKEL (reference sequence).

V is TRBV7-2 and J is TRBJ2-6; D is unclear. CDR3 length: 10 residues. Germline CDR1 is SGHTA and CDR2 is FQGNSA. V was shortened by 10 bases and J by 5 bases, with 3 bases between the two germline ends. The CDR3 bases are TGTGCCACCAGGGCCAACGTCCTGACTTTC. The encoded protein is CATRANVLTF.

In this sample, this clone turned up a few times. The rearrangement links TRBV28 to TRBJ2-6, with TRBD1 matching 7 bases. CDR3 length: 18 amino acids. After removal of 4 bases from V and 0 bases from J, the junction contained 9 bases not matched to a gene. The germline CDR1 and CDR2 sequences are MDHEN and SYDVKM. The CDR3 reads CASSYNIQGPSGANVLTF. In nucleotides, the CDR3 is TGTGCCAGCAGTTACAATATACAGGGGCCCTCTGGGGCCAACGTCCTGACTTTC.

This clone has more than one count but fewer than ten. The rearrangement joins TRBV12-3 or TRBV12-4 to TRBJ1-2, with D possibly matching TRBD1 (5 bases). CDR3 length: 13 residues. Trimming took 3 bases from V and 2 from J, leaving 7 bases between them. CDR3 nucleotide sequence: TGTGCCAGCAGTTTTGACAGAAACTATGGCTACACCTTC. Translated: CASSFDRNYGYTF.

The DNA of the CDR3 is TGTGCCAGCAGCTTACTCCCGGGACAGGGGGCGACCGGGGAGCTGTTTTTT. This codes for CASSLLPGQGATGELFF. The chain links TRBV5-6 to TRBJ2-2; TRBD1 agrees at 12 bases. With V trimmed by 2 bases and J by 5 bases, 7 bases remained unmatched. This CDR3 has 17 residues. Looked up from germline, CDR1 is SGHDT and CDR2 is YYEEEE.

The chain uses TRBV11-2 and TRBJ2-7; TRBD1 matches at 8 bases. The trim removed 2 bases at V and 6 bases at J, leaving 12 bases unmatched. The CDR3 loop spans 16 amino acids. Germline CDR1 reads SGHAT; CDR2 reads FQNNGV. CDR3 protein: CASSLYGQGRGSEQYF. CDR3 nucleotides: TGTGCCAGCAGCTTATACGGACAGGGAAGAGGGTCCGAGCAGTACTTC.

V is TRBV2 and J is TRBJ2-5; the D gene is possibly TRBD1 (5 bases). CDR1 and CDR2 from the germline V gene are SNHLY and FYNNEI. The CDR3 runs to 11 residues. V gave up 6 bases and J gave up 5 bases, with 7 bases separating them. CDR3 residues: CASRKGETQYF. In DNA, the CDR3 is TGTGCCAGCAGGAAGGGGGAGACCCAGTACTTC.

The chain employs TRBV20-1 and TRBJ1-4; 7 nucleotides align to TRBD1. The ends lost 3 bases at V and 8 bases at J; junction bases unmatched: 12. Germline CDR1 and CDR2: DFQATT and SNEGSKA (reference sequence). The CDR3 spans 15 residues. CDR3 amino acids: CSASVPGGLGEKLFF. CDR3 DNA sequence: TGCAGTGCTAGTGTCCCAGGGGGGCTTGGAGAAAAACTGTTTTTT.

This clone showed up just a few times. The chain links TRBV10-3 to TRBJ2-5; 8 nucleotides line up with TRBD2. CDR1 is ENHRY and CDR2 is SYGVKD in the germline V gene. V was pared by 6 bases and J by 4 bases, with 7 bases of the junction left unmatched. The length of the CDR3 is 14 residues. CDR3 sequence (DNA): TGTGCCATCAGGGGTAGCGGGGATAGAGAGACCCAGTACTTC. Translation gives CAIRGSGDRETQYF.